The T cell receptor (beta chain) under discussion was sequenced for a study of T cell responses to AZD1222 COVID-19 vaccine. About the research overall: Pooling of second doses given at about 4 or about 12 weeks was done.

Broader study findings: Seropositive AZD1222 recipients at baseline numbered only five or six. Epitopes outside B.1.351 and B.1.1.7 mutated regions reportedly drew nearly half of spike TCRs. Most donors were white British and more were female, and clonal diversity was possibly underestimated.

The germline V gene has CDR1 SQVTM and CDR2 ANQGSEA. The V and J ends lost 7 bases and 2 bases, in that order; junction bases with no gene match: 7. CDR3 length: 16 amino acids. The repertoire was sequenced with immunoSEQ multiplex PCR; TCRdb's copy has only in-frame clones and lacks some. The table includes 90,000 to 150,000 clones, 88% detected once. In the case of this clone: The antigen remains undetermined.

This sequence was found in an adult in good health. The chain is built from TRBV29-1 and TRBJ2-3; TRBD2 aligns across 15 bases. This material consisted of peripheral blood, taken on day 0 of AZD1222 vaccination. For the CDR3, the DNA is TGCAGCGCCGGGGGACTAGCGGGGGGAAACACAGATACGCAGTATTTT. This codes for CSAGGLAGGNTDTQYF.